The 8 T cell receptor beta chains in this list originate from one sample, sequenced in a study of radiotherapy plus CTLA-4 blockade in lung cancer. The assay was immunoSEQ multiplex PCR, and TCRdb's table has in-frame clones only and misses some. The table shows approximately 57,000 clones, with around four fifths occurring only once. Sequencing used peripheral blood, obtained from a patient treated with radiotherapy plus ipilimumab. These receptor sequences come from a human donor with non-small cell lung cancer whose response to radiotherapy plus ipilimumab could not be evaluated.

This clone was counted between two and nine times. The CDR3 DNA sequence: TGCGCCAGCGGAAGGACTACACCCAAGGCAGATACGCAGTATTTT. This translates into CASGRTTPKADTQYF. The V gene is TRBV10-2, the J gene TRBJ2-3, with a tentative D call TRBD2 (6 bases). The CDR3 has 15 residues. Germline CDR1 is WSHSY and CDR2 is SAAADI. V lost 8 bases, J lost 4 bases, and 19 bases lay in between.

The CDR3 loop is CASSVGWGGDTGELFF. The CDR3 DNA reads TGTGCCAGCAGCGTAGGATGGGGGGGCGACACCGGGGAGCTGTTTTTT. This rearrangement joins TRBV9 to TRBJ2-2; weak D call: TRBD2 (7 bases). The CDR3 sequence is 16 residues long. Germline V gene lookup returns CDR1 SGDLS and CDR2 YYNGEE. V lost 0 bases and J 3 bases, leaving 12 bases between the germline ends. The full variable domain, its missing parts supplied by reference TRBV9 and TRBJ2-2, is DSGVTQTPKHLITATGQRVTLRCSPRSGDLSVYWYQQSLDQGLQFLIQYYNGEERAKGNILERFSAQQFPDLHSELNLSSLELGDSALYFCASSVGWGGDTGELFFGEGSRLTVL.

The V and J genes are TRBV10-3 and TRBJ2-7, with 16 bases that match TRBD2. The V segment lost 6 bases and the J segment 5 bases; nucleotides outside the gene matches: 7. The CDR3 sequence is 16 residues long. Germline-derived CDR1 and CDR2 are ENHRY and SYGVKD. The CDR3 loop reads CAIRDGTSGRVNEQYF. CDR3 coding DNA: TGTGCCATCAGAGATGGGACTAGCGGGAGGGTTAACGAGCAGTACTTC.

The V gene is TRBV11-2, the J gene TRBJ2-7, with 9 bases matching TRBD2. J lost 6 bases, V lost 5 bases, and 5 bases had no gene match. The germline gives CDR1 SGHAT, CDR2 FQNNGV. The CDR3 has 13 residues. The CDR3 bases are TGTGCCAGCAGCCTGCGGCGGGAGGGCGAGCAGTACTTC. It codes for CASSLRREGEQYF.

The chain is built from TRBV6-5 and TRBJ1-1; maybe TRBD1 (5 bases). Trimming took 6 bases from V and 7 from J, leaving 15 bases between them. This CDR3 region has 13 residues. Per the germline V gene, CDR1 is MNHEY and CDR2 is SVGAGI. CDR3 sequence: CASSLGWGFEAFF. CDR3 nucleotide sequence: TGTGCCAGCAGCCTCGGATGGGGCTTTGAAGCTTTCTTT.

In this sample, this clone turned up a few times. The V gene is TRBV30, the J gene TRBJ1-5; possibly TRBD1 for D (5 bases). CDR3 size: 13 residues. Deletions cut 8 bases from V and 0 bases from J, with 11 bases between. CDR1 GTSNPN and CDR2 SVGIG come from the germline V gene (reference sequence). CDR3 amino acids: CAGGGISNQPQHF. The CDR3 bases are TGTGCCGGCGGGGGGATTAGCAATCAGCCCCAGCATTTT.

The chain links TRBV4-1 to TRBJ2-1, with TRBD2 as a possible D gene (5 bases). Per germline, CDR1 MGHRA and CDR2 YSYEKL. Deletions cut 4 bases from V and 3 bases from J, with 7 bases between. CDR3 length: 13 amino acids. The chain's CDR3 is CASSRGLYNEQFF. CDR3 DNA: TGCGCCAGCAGCCGAGGGCTCTACAATGAGCAGTTCTTC.

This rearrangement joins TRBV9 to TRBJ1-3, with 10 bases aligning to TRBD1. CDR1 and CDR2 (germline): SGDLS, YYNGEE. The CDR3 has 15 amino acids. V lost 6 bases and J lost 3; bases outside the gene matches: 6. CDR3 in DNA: TGTGCCAGCACCCCAGACAGGGGGCTTGGAAACACCATATATTTT. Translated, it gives CASTPDRGLGNTIYF. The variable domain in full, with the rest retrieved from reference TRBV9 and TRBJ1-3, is DSGVTQTPKHLITATGQRVTLRCSPRSGDLSVYWYQQSLDQGLQFLIQYYNGEERAKGNILERFSAQQFPDLHSELNLSSLELGDSALYFCASTPDRGLGNTIYFGEGSWLTVV.